Shown below are 25 T cell receptor beta chains from a single sample sequenced in a study of T cells in Graves' hyperthyroidism and ophthalmopathy. Amplified TCR beta CDR3 regions derived from RNA transcripts. HTBI primers were used for first-round RT-PCR of the TCR CDR3. TCRdb recomputed calls from the multiplex PCR reads with MiXCR, one row per CDR3 protein. The table lists around 360,000 distinct CDR3 sequences, 13% to 15% of them singletons. The sample taken for sequencing was blood. These receptor sequences come from a woman aged 60 to 75 with Graves' ophthalmopathy.

This clonotype occurred many times. The gene calls are TRBV28 and TRBJ1-1, with D possibly matching TRBD1 (5 bases). This CDR3 spans 11 amino acids. Trimming cost V 5 bases and J 10 bases, with 11 bases left between them. CDR1 is MDHEN, CDR2 SYDVKM, per germline. The CDR3 DNA reads as TGTGCCAGCAGTCTCCGGGACGGAGCTTTCTTT. Protein sequence: CASSLRDGAFF. The entire variable domain, with the rest obtained from reference TRBV28 and TRBJ1-1, is as follows: DVKVTQSSRYLVKRTGEKVFLECVQDMDHENMFWYRQDPGLGLRLIYFSYDVKMKEKGDIPEGYSVSREKKERFSLILESASTNQTSMYLCASSLRDGAFFGQGTRLTVV.

V and J are TRBV6-5 and TRBJ2-3, with 10 bases aligning to TRBD2. The trim removed 2 bases at V and 4 bases at J, leaving 9 bases unmatched. Germline V gene sequence: CDR1 MNHEY, CDR2 SVGAGI. CDR3 length: 17 residues. The CDR3 reads CASSYGPSGRAADTQYF. CDR3 DNA sequence: TGTGCCAGCAGTTACGGACCCAGCGGGAGGGCCGCAGATACGCAGTATTTT.

This clonotype was detected a few times. The CDR3 sequence: CSARSDSGSPYEQYF. The DNA of the CDR3 is TGCAGTGCTAGATCGGACAGTGGGAGTCCCTACGAGCAGTACTTC. The chain links TRBV20-1 to TRBJ2-7; possibly TRBD1 for D (6 bases). Per the germline V gene, CDR1 is DFQATT and CDR2 is SNEGSKA (reference sequence). The CDR3 runs 15 residues. Trimming stripped 2 bases from V and 2 bases from J, with 16 bases between.

This clonotype has at least ten counts. As DNA, the CDR3 is TGTGCCAGCAGCTCCTCGACTGCTCAGAACACTGAAGCTTTCTTT. Translated: CASSSSTAQNTEAFF. The rearrangement links TRBV7-9 to TRBJ1-1; the D is unclear. The CDR3 extends over 15 amino acids. V was shortened by 4 bases and J by 1 base, with 13 bases between the two germline ends. Germline CDR1 reads SEHNR; CDR2 reads FQNEAQ (reference sequence).

This clonotype was counted ten times or more. The chain couples TRBV5-4 to TRBJ2-2, with 7 bases identical to TRBD1. Germline assignment: CDR1 SGHNT and CDR2 YYREEE (reference sequence). V was pared by 0 bases and J by 6 bases, with 2 bases of the junction left unmatched. The CDR3 is 14 amino acids. The CDR3 sequence: CASSLDRGSGELFF. The CDR3 DNA is TGTGCCAGCAGCTTGGACAGGGGTTCCGGGGAGCTGTTTTTT.

The chain combines TRBV29-1 with TRBJ2-7; D unclear. Trimming shortened V by 5 bases and J by 0 bases, and 11 bases separated the two germline ends. This CDR3 comprises 13 residues. Germline V gene sequence: CDR1 SQVTM, CDR2 ANQGSEA. The CDR3 DNA sequence: TGCAGCGTTCGAGCCGGGCCCTCCTACGAGCAGTACTTC. Translated, it gives CSVRAGPSYEQYF.

The table lists this clonotype with many counts. The chain carries TRBV2 and TRBJ2-7; no firm D call. This CDR3 comprises 15 residues. V was trimmed by 4 bases and J by 3 bases, leaving 16 bases between them. Germline CDR1 and CDR2: SNHLY and FYNNEI. CDR3 bases: TGTGCCAGCAGTGGGCAACTCATTGGGAACTACGAGCAGTACTTC. Translating it yields CASSGQLIGNYEQYF.

This clonotype was seen repeatedly, ten times or more. The CDR3 region has the DNA TGTGCCACCAGCAGTGGGACTAGCGGGAGGACTAGGGGGGATACGCAGTATTTT. This translates into CATSSGTSGRTRGDTQYF. V is TRBV15 and J is TRBJ2-3; TRBD2 matches 15 bases. Trimming at V came to 3 bases and at J to 6 bases, leaving 10 bases not matched to a gene. Looked up from germline, CDR1 is LNHNV and CDR2 is YYDKDF (reference sequence). CDR3 size: 18 residues.

This clonotype was observed a few times. This sequence joins TRBV27 and TRBJ1-3, with a possible D match to TRBD1 (6 bases). The CDR3 is 16 amino acids. Germline loops: CDR1 MNHEY, CDR2 SMNVEV (reference sequence). The V end was cut by 3 bases, the J end by 2 bases, with 14 bases between. Written as DNA, the CDR3 is TGTGCCAGCAGTTTGAAGGGCCCAGGGGCTGGAAACACCATATATTTT. Translated, it gives CASSLKGPGAGNTIYF.

This clonotype showed up just a few times. At one end the junction does not follow the germline gene, possibly because of a read error. The chain joins TRBV4-1 to TRBJ2-3, with D perhaps assigned TRBD1 or TRBD2 (6 bases each). Per germline, CDR1 MGHRA and CDR2 YSYEKL. The CDR3 has 16 residues. The CDR3, as DNA: TGCGCCAACAGCCAAGAGGAGGGACAAAGCACAGATACGCAGTATTTT. Encoded protein: CANSQEEGQSTDTQYF.

The V and J genes are TRBV12-3 or TRBV12-4 and TRBJ2-7; 7 bases match TRBD1. V was clipped by 5 bases and J by 7 bases; unmatched bases: 5. The CDR3 length is 12 residues. The CDR3 region is CASSTGVREQYF. The DNA of the CDR3 is TGTGCCAGCAGTACAGGGGTTCGTGAGCAGTACTTC.

This chain connects TRBV7-3 to TRBJ2-1; D is perhaps TRBD2 (5 bases). The CDR3 runs 15 residues. Trimming removed 3 bases from V and 3 bases from J, with 12 bases in between. Germline V gene data show CDR1 as SGHTA and CDR2 as FQGTGA. For the CDR3, the DNA is TGTGCCAGCAGCTTCGAAACGGGAAGCTACAATGAGCAGTTCTTC. The encoded protein is CASSFETGSYNEQFF.

This clonotype was picked up many times. The CDR3 coding sequence is TGCAGTGCTAGAGGCACAGGGGGACCTAACTATGGCTACACCTTC. Translating gives CSARGTGGPNYGYTF. The chain couples TRBV20-1 to TRBJ1-2; 8 bases match TRBD1. After removal of 1 base from V and 0 bases from J, the junction contained 4 bases not matched to a gene. The CDR3 is 15 amino acids. Germline V gene data show CDR1 as DFQATT and CDR2 as SNEGSKA (reference sequence).

Note on this clonotype: It may be a read error: a sequence one base away is much more abundant. J is TRBJ1-6 and V is TRBV6-2 or TRBV6-3; possibly TRBD1 for D (6 bases). V was clipped by 6 bases and J by 6 bases, with 18 bases between them. The germline V gene has CDR1 MNHEY and CDR2 SVGEGT. This CDR3 region has 16 residues. CDR3: CASRGRAQGCNSPLHF. In DNA form, the CDR3 reads TGTGCCAGCAGGGGCCGCGCGCAGGGGTGTAATTCACCCCTCCACTTT.

This clonotype was seen many times. The V call is TRBV20-1, the J call TRBJ2-2, with 10 bases fitting TRBD2. V dropped 4 bases and J dropped 4; count of bases not matched to a gene: 9. CDR3 length: 16 residues. Germline loops: CDR1 DFQATT, CDR2 SNEGSKA (reference sequence). The chain's CDR3 is CSAKELAGPGTGELFF. CDR3 nucleotide sequence: TGCAGTGCTAAGGAACTAGCGGGGCCTGGCACCGGGGAGCTGTTTTTT.

This clonotype appeared many times. A much larger clonotype is one base distant, so this may be a read error. CDR3 sequence: CAGSLDRNTGELFF. CDR3 bases: TGTGCCGGCAGTTTAGACAGGAACACCGGGGAGCTGTTTTTT. V is TRBV27 and J is TRBJ2-2, with D possibly being TRBD1 (5 bases). Germline CDR1 is MNHEY and CDR2 is SMNVEV (reference sequence). This CDR3 region has 14 residues.

This chain connects TRBV20-1 to TRBJ2-1; 10 bases fit TRBD2. The CDR3 contains 18 residues. Germline V gene lookup returns CDR1 DFQATT and CDR2 SNEGSKA (reference sequence). V lost 6 bases and J lost 10; bases outside the gene matches: 24. CDR3 loop: CSAPPSSLAGVVRPEQFF. As DNA, the CDR3 is TGCAGTGCCCCCCCTTCGAGTCTAGCGGGAGTGGTACGCCCCGAGCAGTTCTTC.

This clonotype was counted at least ten times. The chain joins TRBV11-2 to TRBJ2-5; 11 bases map to TRBD2. CDR1 and CDR2 (germline): SGHAT, FQNNGV. The CDR3 covers 17 residues. Trimming cost V 1 base and J 3 bases; bases outside gene matches: 7. CDR3 sequence reads: CASSLGPPTSGKETQYF. The CDR3 DNA sequence: TGTGCCAGCAGCTTAGGGCCCCCGACTAGCGGGAAAGAGACCCAGTACTTC.

This clonotype showed up many times. This chain uses TRBV5-5 with TRBJ1-1; possibly TRBD1 for D (6 bases). The V end lost 5 bases, the J end lost 6 bases, and 17 bases lay between the germline ends. The CDR3 loop spans 14 amino acids. Germline CDR1 reads SGHKS; CDR2 reads YYEKEE (reference sequence). CDR3 DNA sequence: TGTGCCAGCAGGTTCCGAGGGGGACCCCCTGAAGCTTTCTTT. Residues: CASRFRGGPPEAFF.

This clonotype was seen many times. The chain combines TRBV7-9 with TRBJ2-1; D may be TRBD2 (5 bases). Germline CDR1 and CDR2: SEHNR and FQNEAQ (reference sequence). Trimming removed 6 bases from V and 9 bases from J, with 18 bases in between. This CDR3 spans 14 amino acids. The DNA of the CDR3 is TGTGCCAGCAGTTACTCCCGGGAACACATTGAGCAGTTCTTC. It specifies CASSYSREHIEQFF.

This clonotype was seen a few times. The chain combines TRBV11-2 with TRBJ1-4; 9 nucleotides match TRBD1. The CDR3 extends over 16 amino acids. V gave up 1 base and J gave up 8 bases; unmatched junction bases: 8. Germline CDR1 is SGHAT and CDR2 is FQNNGV. CDR3 DNA: TGTGCCAGCAGCTTAGGGTCCGGACAGGGGAGCGAAAAACTGTTTTTT. Residues: CASSLGSGQGSEKLFF.

This clonotype was seen many times. This rearrangement joins TRBV3-1 to TRBJ2-7; D ambiguous. Looked up from germline, CDR1 is LGHDT and CDR2 is YNNKEL (reference sequence). V was pared by 0 bases and J by 2 bases, with 8 bases between. This CDR3 contains 14 residues. CDR3 nucleotide sequence: TGTGCCAGCAGCCAAGAACACGGAACCTACGAGCAGTACTTC. Residues: CASSQEHGTYEQYF.

At least ten counts were recorded for this clonotype. The chain recombines TRBV28 with TRBJ1-5; D ambiguous. V lost 5 bases, J lost 0 bases, and 11 bases lay in between. This CDR3 region has 15 residues. CDR1 and CDR2 (germline): MDHEN, SYDVKM. CDR3 sequence: CASSLLMGSNQPQHF. CDR3 DNA: TGTGCCAGCAGTCTCCTTATGGGTAGCAATCAGCCCCAGCATTTT.

This clonotype has ten or more counts. V gene TRBV7-3 combines with J gene TRBJ2-1; TRBD2 might be the D (6 bases). The V end lost 5 bases, the J end lost 5 bases, and 13 bases lay between the germline ends. Germline assignment: CDR1 SGHTA and CDR2 FQGTGA. This CDR3 spans 14 amino acids. The CDR3 protein is CASSTGTPNNEQFF. CDR3 in DNA: TGTGCCAGCAGCACCGGGACTCCCAACAATGAGCAGTTCTTC.

The J gene is TRBJ2-3, the V gene TRBV5-4; perhaps TRBD2 as D (5 bases). Germline CDR1 SGHNT, CDR2 YYREEE (reference sequence). The CDR3 length is 16 residues. The ends were cut back, 3 bases at V and 6 bases at J, with 20 bases in the middle. The CDR3 DNA sequence: TGTGCCAGCAGCTCGGACGGTGGGAGCAGTACGGATACGCAGTATTTT. This sequence encodes CASSSDGGSSTDTQYF.